The 3 T cell receptor beta chains in this list originate from one sample, sequenced in a study of T cell repertoires in cytomegalovirus infection. MiXCR, run by TCRdb on the reads, gives a single entry per CDR3 protein. The sample has approximately 250,000 distinct CDR3 sequences, over 20% seen once. Sequencing used CD8+ T cells from PBMCs. The source is a human donor in good health (CMV status not recorded). Some clones in this sample may be carry-over from other donors' samples.

The table lists this clonotype with many counts. The chain has TRBV19 and TRBJ1-1; TRBD1 is a possible D gene (5 bases). V was clipped by 1 base and J by 0 bases, with 12 bases between them. The CDR3 is made up of 16 amino acids. Germline values: CDR1 LNHDA, CDR2 SQIVND (reference sequence). The CDR3 nucleotides read TGTGCCAGTAGTATAGTCGGTGACAGCATGAACACTGAAGCTTTCTTT. Protein: CASSIVGDSMNTEAFF.

The V and J genes are TRBV7-9 and TRBJ2-7; tentative D call: TRBD1 (6 bases). Germline V gene lookup returns CDR1 SEHNR and CDR2 FQNEAQ (reference sequence). The germline V and J ends were trimmed by 3 bases and 5 bases, with 11 bases remaining between them. CDR3 size: 13 residues. The CDR3 region is CASSFQYRDEQYF. In DNA form, the CDR3 reads TGTGCCAGCAGCTTCCAGTACAGGGACGAGCAGTACTTC.

The J gene is TRBJ2-1, the V gene TRBV25-1; TRBD1 is a possible D gene (5 bases). V was shortened by 7 bases and J by 7 bases, with 17 bases between the two germline ends. This CDR3 has 14 amino acids. The germline CDR1 and CDR2 sequences are MGHDK and SYGVNS. CDR3 coding DNA: TGTGCCAGCAAGGGTACAGGACCATTTAATGAGCAGTTCTTC. This sequence encodes CASKGTGPFNEQFF.